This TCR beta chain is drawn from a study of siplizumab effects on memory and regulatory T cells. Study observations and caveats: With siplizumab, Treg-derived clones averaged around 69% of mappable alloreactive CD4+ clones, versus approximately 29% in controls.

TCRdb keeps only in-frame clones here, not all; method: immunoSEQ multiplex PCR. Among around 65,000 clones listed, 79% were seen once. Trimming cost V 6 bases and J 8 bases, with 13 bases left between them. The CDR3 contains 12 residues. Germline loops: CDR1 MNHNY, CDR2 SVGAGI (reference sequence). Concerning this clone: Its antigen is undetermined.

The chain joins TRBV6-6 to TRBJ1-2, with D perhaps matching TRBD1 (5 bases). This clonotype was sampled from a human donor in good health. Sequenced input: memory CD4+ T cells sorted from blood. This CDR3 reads CASSQRGKGYTF. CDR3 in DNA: TGTGCCAGCAGCCAACGGGGGAAAGGCTACACCTTC.